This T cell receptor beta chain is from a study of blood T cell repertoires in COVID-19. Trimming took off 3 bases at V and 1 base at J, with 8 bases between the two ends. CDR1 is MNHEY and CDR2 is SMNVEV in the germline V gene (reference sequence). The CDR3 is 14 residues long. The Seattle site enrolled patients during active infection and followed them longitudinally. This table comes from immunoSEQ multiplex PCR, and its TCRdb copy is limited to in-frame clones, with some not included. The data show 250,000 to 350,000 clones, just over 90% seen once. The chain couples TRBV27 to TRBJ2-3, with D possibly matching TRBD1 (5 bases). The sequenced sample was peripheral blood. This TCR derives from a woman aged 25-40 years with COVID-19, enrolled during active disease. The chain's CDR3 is CASSFKTGTDTQYF. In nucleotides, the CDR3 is TGTGCCAGCAGTTTCAAGACAGGCACAGATACGCAGTATTTT.